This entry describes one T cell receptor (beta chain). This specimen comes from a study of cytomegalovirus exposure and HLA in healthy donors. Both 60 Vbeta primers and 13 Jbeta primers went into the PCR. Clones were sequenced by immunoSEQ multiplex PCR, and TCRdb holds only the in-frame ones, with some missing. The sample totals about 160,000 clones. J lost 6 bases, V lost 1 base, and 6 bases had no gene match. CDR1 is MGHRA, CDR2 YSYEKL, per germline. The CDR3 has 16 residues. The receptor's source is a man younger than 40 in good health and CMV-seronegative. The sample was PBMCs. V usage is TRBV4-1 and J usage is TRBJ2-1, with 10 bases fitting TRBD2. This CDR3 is CASSQVAAGGVNEQFF. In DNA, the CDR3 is TGCGCCAGCAGCCAAGTGGCAGCGGGAGGGGTCAATGAGCAGTTCTTC.